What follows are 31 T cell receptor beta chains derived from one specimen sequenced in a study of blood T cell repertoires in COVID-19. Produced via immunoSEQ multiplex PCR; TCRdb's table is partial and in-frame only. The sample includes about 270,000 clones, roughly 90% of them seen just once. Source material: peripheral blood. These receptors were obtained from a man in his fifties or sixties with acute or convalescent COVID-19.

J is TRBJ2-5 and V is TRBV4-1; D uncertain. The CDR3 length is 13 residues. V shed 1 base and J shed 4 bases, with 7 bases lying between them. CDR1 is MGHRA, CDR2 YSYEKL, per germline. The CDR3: CASSQVVPETQYF. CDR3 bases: TGCGCCAGCAGCCAAGTAGTCCCAGAGACCCAGTACTTC.

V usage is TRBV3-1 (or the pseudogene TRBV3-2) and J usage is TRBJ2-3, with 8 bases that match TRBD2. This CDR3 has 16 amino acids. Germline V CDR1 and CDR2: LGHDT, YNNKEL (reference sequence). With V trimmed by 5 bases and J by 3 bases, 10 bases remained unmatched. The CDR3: CASSSALAGGTDTQYF. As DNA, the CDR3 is TGTGCCAGCAGCTCCGCTCTAGCGGGTGGGACAGATACGCAGTATTTT.

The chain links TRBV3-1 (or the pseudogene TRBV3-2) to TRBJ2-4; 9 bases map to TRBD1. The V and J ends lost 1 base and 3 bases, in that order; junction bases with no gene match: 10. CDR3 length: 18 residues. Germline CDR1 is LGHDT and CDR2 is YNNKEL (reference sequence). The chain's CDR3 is CASSQGYRQGGGKNIQYF. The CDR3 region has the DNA TGTGCCAGCAGCCAAGGCTACCGACAGGGGGGAGGCAAAAACATTCAGTACTTC.

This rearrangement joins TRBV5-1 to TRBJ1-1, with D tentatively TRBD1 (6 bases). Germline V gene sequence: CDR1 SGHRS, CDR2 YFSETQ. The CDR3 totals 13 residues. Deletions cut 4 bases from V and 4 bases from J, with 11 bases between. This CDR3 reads CASSPRGATEAFF. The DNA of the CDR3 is TGCGCCAGCAGCCCGCGGGGGGCCACTGAAGCTTTCTTT.

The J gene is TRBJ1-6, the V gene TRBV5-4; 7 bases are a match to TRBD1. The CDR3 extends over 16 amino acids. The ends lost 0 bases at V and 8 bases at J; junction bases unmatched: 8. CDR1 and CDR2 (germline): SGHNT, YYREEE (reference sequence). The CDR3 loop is CASSLVLTGRDSPLHF. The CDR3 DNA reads TGTGCCAGCAGCTTGGTTCTGACAGGGAGAGATTCACCCCTCCACTTT.

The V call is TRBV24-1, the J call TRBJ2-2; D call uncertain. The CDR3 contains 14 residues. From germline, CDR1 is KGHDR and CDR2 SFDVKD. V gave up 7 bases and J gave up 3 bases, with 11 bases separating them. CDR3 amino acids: CATSPRRDTGELFF. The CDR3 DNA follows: TGTGCCACCAGCCCGCGACGGGACACCGGGGAGCTGTTTTTT.

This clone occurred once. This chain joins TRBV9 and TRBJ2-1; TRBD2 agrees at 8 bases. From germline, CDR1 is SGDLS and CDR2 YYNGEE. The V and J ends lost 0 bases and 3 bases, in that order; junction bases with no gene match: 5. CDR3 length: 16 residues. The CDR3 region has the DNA TGTGCCAGCAGCGTAGAGTACGGGACTAGCTACAATGAGCAGTTCTTC. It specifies CASSVEYGTSYNEQFF. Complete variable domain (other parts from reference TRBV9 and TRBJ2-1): DSGVTQTPKHLITATGQRVTLRCSPRSGDLSVYWYQQSLDQGLQFLIQYYNGEERAKGNILERFSAQQFPDLHSELNLSSLELGDSALYFCASSVEYGTSYNEQFFGPGTRLTVL.

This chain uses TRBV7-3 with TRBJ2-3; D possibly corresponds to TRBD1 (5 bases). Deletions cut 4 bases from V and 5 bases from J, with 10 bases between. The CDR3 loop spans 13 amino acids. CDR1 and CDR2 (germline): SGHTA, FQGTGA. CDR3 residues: CASSSSGKDTQYF. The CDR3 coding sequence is TGTGCCAGCAGCTCTTCAGGGAAAGATACGCAGTATTTT.

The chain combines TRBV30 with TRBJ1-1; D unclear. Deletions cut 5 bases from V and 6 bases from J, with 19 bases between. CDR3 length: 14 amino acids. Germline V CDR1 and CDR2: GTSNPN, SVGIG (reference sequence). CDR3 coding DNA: TGTGCCTGGGGTCGAATTTCGACTCTTTCTGAAGCTTTCTTT. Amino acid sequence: CAWGRISTLSEAFF.

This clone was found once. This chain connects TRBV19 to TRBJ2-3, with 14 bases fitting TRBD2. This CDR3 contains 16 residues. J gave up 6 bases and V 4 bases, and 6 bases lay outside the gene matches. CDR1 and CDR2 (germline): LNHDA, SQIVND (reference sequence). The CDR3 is CASSTRTSGGLDTQYF. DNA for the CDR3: TGTGCCAGTAGTACCCGGACTAGCGGGGGGTTGGATACGCAGTATTTT.

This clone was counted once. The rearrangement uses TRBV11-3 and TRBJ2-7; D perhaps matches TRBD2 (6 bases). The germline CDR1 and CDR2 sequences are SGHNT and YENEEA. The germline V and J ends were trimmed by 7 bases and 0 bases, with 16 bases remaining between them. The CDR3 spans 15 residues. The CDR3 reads CASTRRGLNSYEQYF. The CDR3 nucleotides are TGTGCCAGCACCCGGAGGGGCCTTAACTCCTACGAGCAGTACTTC.

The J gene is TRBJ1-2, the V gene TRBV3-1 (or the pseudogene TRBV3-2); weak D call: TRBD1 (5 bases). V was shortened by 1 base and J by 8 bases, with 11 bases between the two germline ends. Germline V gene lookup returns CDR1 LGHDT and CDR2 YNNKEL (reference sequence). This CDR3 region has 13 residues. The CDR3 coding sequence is TGTGCCAGCAGCCAAGGGGGCCTGGAAGGCTACACCTTC. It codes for CASSQGGLEGYTF.

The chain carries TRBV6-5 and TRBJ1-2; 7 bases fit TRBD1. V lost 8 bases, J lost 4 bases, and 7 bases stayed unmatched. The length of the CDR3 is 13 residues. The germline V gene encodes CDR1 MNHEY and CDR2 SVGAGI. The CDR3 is CASRPGQVYGYTF. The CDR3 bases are TGTGCCAGCCGCCCCGGACAGGTCTATGGCTACACCTTC.

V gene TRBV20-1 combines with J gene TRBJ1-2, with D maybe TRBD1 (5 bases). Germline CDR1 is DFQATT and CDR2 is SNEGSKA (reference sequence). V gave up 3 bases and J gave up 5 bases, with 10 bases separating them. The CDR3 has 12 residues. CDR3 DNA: TGCAGTGCTAGTCCCGACAGATATGGCTACACCTTC. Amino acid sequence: CSASPDRYGYTF.

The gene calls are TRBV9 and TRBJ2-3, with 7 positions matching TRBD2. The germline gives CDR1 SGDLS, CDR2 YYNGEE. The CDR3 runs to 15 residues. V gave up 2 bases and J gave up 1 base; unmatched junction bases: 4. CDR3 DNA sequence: TGTGCCAGCAGCGTCACTAGCGTGCGCACAGATACGCAGTATTTT. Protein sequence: CASSVTSVRTDTQYF.

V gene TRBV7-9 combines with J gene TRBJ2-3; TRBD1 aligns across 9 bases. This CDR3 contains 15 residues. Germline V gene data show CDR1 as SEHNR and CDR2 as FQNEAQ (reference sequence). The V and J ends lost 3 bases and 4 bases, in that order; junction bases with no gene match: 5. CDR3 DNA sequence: TGTGCCAGCAGCTTCGGGGACAGGGTTCCAGATACGCAGTATTTT. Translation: CASSFGDRVPDTQYF.

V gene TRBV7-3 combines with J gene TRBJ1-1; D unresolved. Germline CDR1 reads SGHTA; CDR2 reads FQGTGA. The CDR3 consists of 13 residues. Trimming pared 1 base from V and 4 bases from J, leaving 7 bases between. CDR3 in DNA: TGTGCCAGCAGCTTAATGGGCACCACTGAAGCTTTCTTT. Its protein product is CASSLMGTTEAFF. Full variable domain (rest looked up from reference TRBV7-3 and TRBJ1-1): GAGVSQTPSNKVTEKGKYVELRCDPISGHTALYWYRQSLGQGPEFLIYFQGTGAADDSGLPNDRFFAVRPEGSVSTLKIQRTERGDSAVYLCASSLMGTTEAFFGQGTRLTVV.

The CDR3 here is CASSITGTTGNTIYF. Here the CDR3 DNA reads TGTGCCAGTAGTATCACGGGGACAACTGGAAACACCATATATTTT. J is TRBJ1-3 and V is TRBV19; D may be TRBD1 (6 bases). The germline V gene encodes CDR1 LNHDA and CDR2 SQIVND (reference sequence). V lost 3 bases and J 2 bases, leaving 11 bases between the germline ends. The CDR3 spans 15 residues.

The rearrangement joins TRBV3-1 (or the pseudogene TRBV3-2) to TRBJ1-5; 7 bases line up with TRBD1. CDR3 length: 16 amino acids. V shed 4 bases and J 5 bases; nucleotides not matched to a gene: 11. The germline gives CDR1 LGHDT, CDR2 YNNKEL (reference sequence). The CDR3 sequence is CASSLRRQGSDQPQHF. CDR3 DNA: TGTGCCAGCAGCCTCAGGAGACAGGGTTCGGATCAGCCCCAGCATTTT.

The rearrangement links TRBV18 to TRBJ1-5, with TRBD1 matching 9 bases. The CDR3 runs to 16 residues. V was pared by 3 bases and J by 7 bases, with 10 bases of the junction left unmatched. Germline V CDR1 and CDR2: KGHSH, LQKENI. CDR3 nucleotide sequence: TGTGCCAGCTCACCCGATTATGGACAGGGGTGGCAGCCCCAGCATTTT. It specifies CASSPDYGQGWQPQHF.

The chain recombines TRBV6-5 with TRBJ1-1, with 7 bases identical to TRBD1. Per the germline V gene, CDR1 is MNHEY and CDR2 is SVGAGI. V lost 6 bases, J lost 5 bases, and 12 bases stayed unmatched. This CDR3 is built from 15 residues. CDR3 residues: CASRAGTAGNTEAFF. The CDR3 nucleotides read TGTGCCAGCAGGGCCGGGACAGCTGGGAATACTGAAGCTTTCTTT.

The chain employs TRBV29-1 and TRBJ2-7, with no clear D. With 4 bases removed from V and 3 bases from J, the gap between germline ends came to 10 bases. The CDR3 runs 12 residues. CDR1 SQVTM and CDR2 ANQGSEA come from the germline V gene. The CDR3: CSVGAGYYEQYF. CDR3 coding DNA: TGCAGCGTTGGAGCAGGATACTACGAGCAGTACTTC.

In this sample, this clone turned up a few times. The CDR3 nucleotides are TGTGCCAGCTTTAAGGGGGACACAGATACGCAGTATTTT. Residues: CASFKGDTDTQYF. V and J are TRBV5-8 and TRBJ2-3; tentatively, D is TRBD1 (6 bases). There are 13 residues in the CDR3. V was clipped by 7 bases and J by 2 bases, with 11 bases between them. The germline gives CDR1 SGHTS, CDR2 YDEGEE.

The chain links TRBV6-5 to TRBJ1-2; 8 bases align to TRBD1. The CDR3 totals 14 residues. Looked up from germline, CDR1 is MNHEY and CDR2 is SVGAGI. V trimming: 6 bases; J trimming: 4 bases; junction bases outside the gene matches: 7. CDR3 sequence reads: CASRTGQALYGYTF. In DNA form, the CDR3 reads TGTGCCAGCAGGACGGGACAGGCCCTCTATGGCTACACCTTC.

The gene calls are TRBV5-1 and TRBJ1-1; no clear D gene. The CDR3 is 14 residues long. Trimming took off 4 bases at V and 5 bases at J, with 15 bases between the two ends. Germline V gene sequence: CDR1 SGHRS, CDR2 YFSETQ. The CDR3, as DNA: TGCGCCAGCAGCGGCGATACCACCGGGACTGAAGCTTTCTTT. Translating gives CASSGDTTGTEAFF.

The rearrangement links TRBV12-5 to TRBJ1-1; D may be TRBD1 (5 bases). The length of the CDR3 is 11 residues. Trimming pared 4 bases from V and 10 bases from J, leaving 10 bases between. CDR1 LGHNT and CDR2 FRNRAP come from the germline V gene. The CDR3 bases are TGTGCTAGTGGTTCGGGGGGGGGAGCTTTCTTT. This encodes CASGSGGGAFF.

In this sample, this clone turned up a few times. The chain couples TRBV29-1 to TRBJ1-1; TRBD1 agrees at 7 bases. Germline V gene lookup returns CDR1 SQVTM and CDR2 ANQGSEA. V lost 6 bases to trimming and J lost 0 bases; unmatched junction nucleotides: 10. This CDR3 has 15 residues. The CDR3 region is CSVHLDRRLNTEAFF. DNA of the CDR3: TGCAGCGTCCACCTGGACAGGAGATTGAACACTGAAGCTTTCTTT.

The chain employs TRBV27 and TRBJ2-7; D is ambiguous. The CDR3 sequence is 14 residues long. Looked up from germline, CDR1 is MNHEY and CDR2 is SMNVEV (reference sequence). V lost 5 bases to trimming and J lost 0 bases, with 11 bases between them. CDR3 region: CASSTRRSSYEQYF. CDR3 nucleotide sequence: TGTGCCAGCAGTACTCGACGGAGCTCCTACGAGCAGTACTTC.

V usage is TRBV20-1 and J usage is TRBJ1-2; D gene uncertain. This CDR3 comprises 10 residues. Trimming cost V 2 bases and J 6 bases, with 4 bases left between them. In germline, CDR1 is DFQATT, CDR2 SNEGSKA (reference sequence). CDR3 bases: TGCAGTGCTAGACGGGATGGCTACACCTTC. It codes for CSARRDGYTF.

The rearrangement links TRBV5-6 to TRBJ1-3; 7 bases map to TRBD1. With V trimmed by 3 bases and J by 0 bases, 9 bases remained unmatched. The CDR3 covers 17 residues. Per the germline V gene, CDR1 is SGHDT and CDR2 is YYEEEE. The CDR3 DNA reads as TGTGCCAGCAGCTGGGGGACAGACTCCCACTCTGGAAACACCATATATTTT. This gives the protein CASSWGTDSHSGNTIYF.

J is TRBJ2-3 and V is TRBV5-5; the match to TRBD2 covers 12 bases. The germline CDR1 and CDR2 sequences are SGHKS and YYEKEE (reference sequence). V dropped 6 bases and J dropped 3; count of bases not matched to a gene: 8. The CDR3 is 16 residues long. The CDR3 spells CASIPSGGAGTDTQYF. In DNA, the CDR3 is TGTGCCAGCATCCCTAGCGGGGGGGCGGGAACAGATACGCAGTATTTT.